This is a list of T cell receptor beta chains from one sample in a study of shared clonotypes between healthy human individuals. The repertoire was sequenced with immunoSEQ multiplex PCR; TCRdb's copy has only in-frame clones and lacks some. The sample contains millions of clones, around nine tenths of which appear only once. The specimen sequenced was naive CD4+ T cells sorted from blood. These receptors all come from a man aged 18-30 years in good health. Both conserved end residues are part of each CDR3. The D gene is left open where the match is weak. A row's size may be missing; if present it is once, few, many or a size class.

V gene	D gene	J gene	clone size	CDR3 protein	CDR3 DNA
TRBV11-2	TRBD2	TRBJ2-7	NA	CASSPGGKTYEQYF	TGTGCCAGCAGCCCGGGGGGGAAGACCTACGAGCAGTACTTC
TRBV5-1	TRBD1	TRBJ1-4	NA	CASSLAGTGVNEKLFF	TGCGCCAGCAGCTTGGCCGGGACAGGGGTTAATGAAAAACTGTTTTTT
TRBV5-1	NA	TRBJ1-3	NA	CASSFQEGNTIYF	TGCGCCAGCAGCTTCCAGGAGGGAAACACCATATATTTT
TRBV5-5	NA	TRBJ1-5	NA	CASSMGPQPNQPQHF	TGTGCCAGCAGCATGGGGCCCCAGCCAAATCAGCCCCAGCATTTT
TRBV20-1	TRBD2	TRBJ2-7	NA	CSARTSYEQYF	TGCAGTGCCCGGACTAGCTACGAGCAGTACTTC
TRBV7-2	TRBD1	TRBJ2-5	NA	CASSRTTQGSETQYF	TGCGCCAGCAGCCGGACCACACAGGGGTCGGAGACCCAGTACTTC
TRBV7-2	NA	TRBJ1-3	NA	CASSLASGSRLPGNTIYF	TGTGCCAGCAGCTTAGCCTCCGGGAGCAGGTTGCCGGGAAACACCATATATTTT
TRBV19	NA	TRBJ1-4	NA	CASSEGPGRSNEKLFF	TGTGCCAGTAGTGAGGGACCGGGACGTTCTAATGAAAAACTGTTTTTT
TRBV5-1	NA	TRBJ1-1	once	CASSLYAVPNTEAFF	TGCGCCAGCAGCTTGTACGCCGTCCCGAACACTGAAGCTTTCTTT
TRBV7-2	NA	TRBJ1-5	NA	CASSLREAVAQHF	TGTGCCAGCAGCCTACGAGAGGCCGTGGCCCAGCATTTT
TRBV5-1	TRBD2	TRBJ2-1	NA	CASSRSGASYNEQFF	TGCGCCAGCAGCCGTAGCGGGGCATCCTACAATGAGCAGTTCTTC
TRBV5-1	TRBD2	TRBJ2-3	NA	CASSLRIAGASSTDTQYF	TGCGCCAGCAGCTTGCGGATAGCGGGAGCCTCTAGCACAGATACGCAGTATTTT
TRBV6-6	NA	TRBJ2-2	NA	CASISSGWNTGELFF	TGTGCCAGCATCTCCTCGGGGTGGAACACCGGGGAGCTGTTTTTT
TRBV11-3	NA	TRBJ2-7	NA	CASSSSVGDEQYF	TGTGCCAGCAGCTCTTCAGTAGGGGACGAGCAGTACTTC
TRBV18	NA	TRBJ1-5	few	CASSPGGSNQPQHF	TGTGCCAGCTCACCGGGGGGGAGCAATCAGCCCCAGCATTTT
TRBV7-8	NA	TRBJ2-1	NA	CASSLRRDYNEQFF	TGTGCCAGCAGCTTACGGCGGGACTACAATGAGCAGTTCTTC
TRBV7-2	NA	TRBJ2-2	once	CASSWGAGTGELFF	TGTGCCAGCAGCTGGGGCGCCGGCACCGGGGAGCTGTTTTTT
TRBV7-2	NA	TRBJ2-1	NA	CASSQAQSSYNEQFF	TGTGCCAGCAGCCAAGCGCAGAGCTCCTACAATGAGCAGTTCTTC
TRBV5-4	TRBD1	TRBJ2-3	NA	CASSLGGQGATDTQYF	TGTGCCAGCAGCTTGGGGGGACAGGGGGCCACAGATACGCAGTATTTT
TRBV5-1	NA	TRBJ2-1	once	CASSLGANNEQFF	TGCGCCAGCAGCTTGGGGGCCAACAATGAGCAGTTCTTC
TRBV12-5	TRBD1	TRBJ2-7	NA	CASGRSGTGGYEQYF	TGTGCTAGTGGCAGGAGCGGGACAGGGGGCTACGAGCAGTACTTC
TRBV6-1	NA	TRBJ1-2	NA	CASSDGTVYYGYTF	TGTGCCAGCAGCGACGGGACGGTTTACTATGGCTACACCTTC
TRBV5-1	NA	TRBJ2-3	NA	CASSRERVTDTQYF	TGCGCCAGCAGTCGGGAGAGGGTCACAGATACGCAGTATTTT
TRBV4-1	TRBD2	TRBJ2-7	NA	CASSQDLLAGTYEQYF	TGCGCCAGCAGCCAAGATTTGCTAGCGGGCACTTACGAGCAGTACTTC
TRBV5-5	TRBD1	TRBJ2-2	NA	CASSLPGGTGELFF	TGTGCCAGCAGCCTCCCAGGGGGCACCGGGGAGCTGTTTTTT
TRBV21-1	NA	TRBJ2-7	NA	CASSTRPDRGYEQYF	TGTGCCAGCAGCACCCGACCTGACAGGGGCTATGAGCAGTACTTC
TRBV11-3	TRBD1	TRBJ2-3	NA	CASSASGTAPDTQYF	TGTGCCAGCAGCGCATCCGGGACAGCACCAGATACGCAGTATTTT
TRBV28	NA	TRBJ1-2	NA	CASSLTAQQQSGYTF	TGTGCCAGCAGTTTAACGGCGCAGCAACAAAGCGGCTACACCTTC
TRBV6-5	TRBD1	TRBJ2-5	NA	CASSRGQGPETQYF	TGTGCCAGCAGTCGAGGACAGGGGCCAGAGACCCAGTACTTC
TRBV5-6	NA	TRBJ2-3	NA	CASSGPTDTQYF	TGTGCCAGCAGCGGACCCACAGATACGCAGTATTTT
TRBV7-8	NA	TRBJ1-6	NA	CASTPSGGSPLHF	TGTGCCAGCACCCCTTCCGGGGGTTCACCCCTCCACTTT
TRBV5-1	NA	TRBJ2-7	once	CASSLTGPYEQYF	TGCGCCAGCAGCTTAACGGGACCCTACGAGCAGTACTTC
TRBV30	NA	TRBJ1-1	NA	CAWSNQGNTEAFF	TGTGCCTGGAGTAACCAGGGAAACACTGAAGCTTTCTTT
TRBV2	TRBD1	TRBJ2-7	once	CASSPGTEEQYF	TGTGCCAGCAGCCCCGGGACAGAAGAGCAGTACTTC
TRBV27	TRBD2	TRBJ2-3	NA	CASSFTGGSTDTQYF	TGTGCCAGCAGTTTCACGGGGGGAAGCACAGATACGCAGTATTTT
TRBV28	TRBD1	TRBJ2-7	NA	CASSSPAGDRHEQYF	TGTGCCAGCAGTTCTCCCGCCGGGGACAGGCACGAGCAGTACTTC
TRBV7-9	TRBD1	TRBJ2-7	NA	CASSSGQGSYEQYF	TGTGCCAGCAGCTCCGGACAGGGCTCCTACGAGCAGTACTTC
TRBV7-9	TRBD1	TRBJ1-5	NA	CATGTGGYQPQHF	TGTGCCACGGGGACAGGGGGTTATCAGCCCCAGCATTTT
TRBV5-4	TRBD1	TRBJ1-2	NA	CASSSQGEFRGYTF	TGTGCCAGCAGCTCACAGGGGGAATTTAGGGGCTACACCTTC
TRBV4-3	TRBD2	TRBJ2-3	NA	CASSQELREGRGDTQYF	TGCGCCAGCAGCCAAGAATTGCGGGAGGGCCGAGGAGATACGCAGTATTTT
TRBV4-2	NA	TRBJ2-7	NA	CASSQVSQGGAYEQYF	TGTGCCAGCAGCCAAGTTTCGCAGGGGGGGGCTTACGAGCAGTACTTC